This TCR beta chain comes out of a study of blood T cell repertoires in COVID-19. Study background: Acute and convalescent COVID-19 specimens originated in the United States, Italy and Spain.

Trimming left V 5 bases short and J 6 bases short, with 16 bases between. Looked up from germline, CDR1 is SGHAT and CDR2 is FQNNGV. This CDR3 is built from 14 residues. TCRdb keeps only in-frame clones here, not all; method: immunoSEQ multiplex PCR. The table has about 160,000 clones, around 83% seen once. Self-reported history from a screening survey and questionnaire set each donor's cohort. Material for sequencing was PBMCs or T cells enriched from blood (not recorded which). The receptor was derived from a woman between 45 and 65 years old in a cohort exposed to, infected with or recovered from COVID-19 (not recorded which). The chain has TRBV11-2 and TRBJ1-1; D is undetermined. Written as DNA, the CDR3 is TGTGCCAGCAGCCCTCCCCCGGTGAGCGCTGAAGCTTTCTTT. Translated, it gives CASSPPPVSAEAFF.